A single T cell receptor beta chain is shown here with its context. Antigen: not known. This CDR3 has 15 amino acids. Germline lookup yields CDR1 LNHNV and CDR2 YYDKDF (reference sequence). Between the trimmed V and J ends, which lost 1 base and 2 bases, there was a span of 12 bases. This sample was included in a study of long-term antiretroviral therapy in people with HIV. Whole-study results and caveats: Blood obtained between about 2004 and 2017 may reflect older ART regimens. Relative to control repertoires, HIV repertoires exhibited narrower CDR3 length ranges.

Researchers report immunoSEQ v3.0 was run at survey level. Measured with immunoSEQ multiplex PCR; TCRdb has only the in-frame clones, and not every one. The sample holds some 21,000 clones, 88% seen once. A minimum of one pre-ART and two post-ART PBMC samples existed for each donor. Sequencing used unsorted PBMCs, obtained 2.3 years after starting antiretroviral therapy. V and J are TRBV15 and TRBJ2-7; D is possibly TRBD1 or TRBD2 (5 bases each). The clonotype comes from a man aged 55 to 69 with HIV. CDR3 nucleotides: TGTGCCACCAGCAGAGGAGGGACGAAGACCTACGAGCAGTACTTC. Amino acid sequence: CATSRGGTKTYEQYF.